What follows are 29 T cell receptor beta chains derived from one specimen sequenced in a study of early stage breast cancer tumors (dated 2017 in TCRdb). The library was generated by the immunoSEQ multiplex PCR assay. TCRdb took over this immuneACCESS table, retaining in-frame rearrangements with V and J assigned. Such tables are incomplete; in checked studies, under half of the missing clones stem from an unresolved V gene, and the remainder is unexplained. Here the sample has 20,000 or so clones; about 75% occur a single time. About 27% of the sample is held by the ten biggest clonotypes. Sample: blood. The receptors were sampled from a person aged 55 to 69 with breast cancer.

The count of this clone is one. This chain links TRBV16 with TRBJ1-2; D is unclear. The CDR3 spans 11 residues. In germline, CDR1 is KGHSY, CDR2 FQNENV. V was clipped by 4 bases and J by 7 bases, with 7 bases between them. CDR3 bases: TGTGCCAGCAGCCCAGCGGCTGGCTACACCTTC. As protein: CASSPAAGYTF.

The chain is built from TRBV4-1 and TRBJ1-3; D possibly corresponds to TRBD1 (5 bases). The CDR3 runs 16 residues. V was clipped by 0 bases and J by 6 bases, with 15 bases between them. Per germline, CDR1 MGHRA and CDR2 YSYEKL. Here the CDR3 DNA reads TGCGCCAGCAGCCAAGACCCAGGGTTAAAGACAAACACCATATATTTT. Translated: CASSQDPGLKTNTIYF.

The chain employs TRBV7-2 and TRBJ2-7; 7 positions match TRBD1. V was clipped by 0 bases and J by 4 bases; unmatched bases: 3. CDR1 SGHTA and CDR2 FQGNSA come from the germline V gene. The CDR3 totals 14 residues. CDR3 residues: CASSLAGQLYEQYF. Written as DNA, the CDR3 is TGTGCCAGCAGCTTAGCGGGACAGTTGTACGAGCAGTACTTC.

This clone occurred once. The chain combines TRBV30 with TRBJ2-7; D not certain. The CDR3 length is 11 residues. Germline assignment: CDR1 GTSNPN and CDR2 SVGIG (reference sequence). Trimming shortened V by 2 bases and J by 4 bases, and 6 bases separated the two germline ends. This chain's CDR3 is CAWSSYYEQYF. CDR3 sequence (DNA): TGTGCCTGGAGTAGCTATTACGAGCAGTACTTC.

CDR3 amino acids: CASSLTSGRTYEQYF. The CDR3 coding sequence is TGCGCCAGCAGCTTGACTAGCGGGAGAACCTACGAGCAGTACTTC. The chain combines TRBV5-1 with TRBJ2-7; 11 nucleotides agree with TRBD2. V shed 1 base and J 2 bases; nucleotides not matched to a gene: 2. This CDR3 comprises 15 residues. Germline values: CDR1 SGHRS, CDR2 YFSETQ.

The chain joins TRBV30 to TRBJ2-7; maybe TRBD2 (6 bases). The germline V gene encodes CDR1 GTSNPN and CDR2 SVGIG (reference sequence). V was pared by 2 bases and J by 5 bases, with 19 bases between. This CDR3 has 15 amino acids. CDR3 in amino acids: CAWSPGTFLTDEQYF. Written as DNA, the CDR3 is TGTGCCTGGAGTCCGGGGACTTTCTTAACGGACGAGCAGTACTTC.

The sample holds a few counts of this clone. The CDR3 is CASSSSGGDGYTF. The CDR3 DNA is TGTGCCAGCAGTTCCTCAGGGGGGGATGGCTACACCTTC. J is TRBJ1-2 and V is TRBV6-4, with 7 bases identical to TRBD1. CDR3 length: 13 residues. Germline V gene lookup returns CDR1 MRHNA and CDR2 SNTAGT. The V segment lost 5 bases and the J segment 6 bases; nucleotides outside the gene matches: 6.

The chain has TRBV9 and TRBJ2-7; unclear D gene. This CDR3 is built from 15 residues. Germline lookup yields CDR1 SGDLS and CDR2 YYNGEE. Between the trimmed V and J ends, which lost 4 bases and 2 bases, there was a span of 16 bases. The CDR3 DNA follows: TGTGCCAGCAGCCCAGACCCAACCACCCCCTACGAGCAGTACTTC. Its protein is CASSPDPTTPYEQYF.

This clone appeared a single time. Distinct nucleotide sequences in the sample also encode this CDR3. V is TRBV25-1 and J is TRBJ1-5; 9 bases line up with TRBD1. This CDR3 has 14 residues. Unmatched junction bases numbered 3, after V lost 5 bases and J lost 4 bases. Per germline, CDR1 MGHDK and CDR2 SYGVNS. CDR3 bases: TGTGCCAGCAGTAGGACAGGGGCGAATCAGCCCCAGCATTTT. Translated: CASSRTGANQPQHF.

The gene calls are TRBV18 and TRBJ1-1; TRBD1 is a possible D gene (6 bases). Germline V CDR1 and CDR2: KGHSH, LQKENI. V was trimmed by 3 bases and J by 3 bases, leaving 14 bases between them. The CDR3 spans 15 residues. The DNA of the CDR3 is TGTGCCAGCTCACCCCTGGGGGCAGGGGACACTGAAGCTTTCTTT. It encodes CASSPLGAGDTEAFF.

The chain links TRBV11-2 to TRBJ2-7, with TRBD2 matching 13 bases. Per the germline V gene, CDR1 is SGHAT and CDR2 is FQNNGV. Losses at the gene ends were 3 bases for V and 5 bases for J; bases not matched to a gene: 13. The CDR3 totals 18 residues. This CDR3 reads CASSFGLAGVSGSDEQYF. The CDR3 DNA sequence: TGTGCCAGCAGCTTTGGACTAGCGGGAGTTTCTGGGTCGGACGAGCAGTACTTC. The variable domain in full, completed from reference TRBV11-2 and TRBJ2-7, reads EAGVAQSPRYKIIEKRQSVAFWCNPISGHATLYWYQQILGQGPKLLIQFQNNGVVDDSQLPKDRFSAERLKGVDSTLKIQPAKLEDSAVYLCASSFGLAGVSGSDEQYFGPGTRLTVT.

This clone was found a few times. The rearrangement uses TRBV7-3 and TRBJ1-6; D might be TRBD1 (5 bases). V was trimmed by 1 base and J by 10 bases, leaving 11 bases between them. The CDR3 length is 14 residues. The germline V gene encodes CDR1 SGHTA and CDR2 FQGTGA. The DNA of the CDR3 is TGTGCCAGCAGCTTAAACGGGGCCGGGTCACCCCTCCACTTT. Encoded protein: CASSLNGAGSPLHF.

The chain employs TRBV6-5 and TRBJ1-2, with D uncertain. The CDR3 covers 14 residues. The V and J ends lost 5 bases and 4 bases respectively, with 14 bases between them. CDR1 MNHEY and CDR2 SVGAGI come from the germline V gene. The CDR3, as DNA: TGTGCCAGCAGTGGCAGAGCTTTCGGCTATGGCTACACCTTC. This encodes CASSGRAFGYGYTF.

This chain uses TRBV30 with TRBJ2-1; 8 nucleotides align to TRBD2. The germline V gene encodes CDR1 GTSNPN and CDR2 SVGIG (reference sequence). The CDR3 extends over 12 amino acids. CDR3 protein: CAWGTSYNEQFF. CDR3 sequence (DNA): TGTGCGTGGGGGACTAGTTACAATGAGCAGTTCTTC. Full variable domain (outside the CDR3, taken from reference TRBV30 and TRBJ2-1): SQTIHQWPATLVQPVGSPLSLECTVEGTSNPNLYWYRQAAGRGLQLLFYSVGIGQISSEVPQNLSASRPQDRQFILSSKKLLLSDSGFYLCAWGTSYNEQFFGPGTRLTVL.

The chain carries TRBV18 and TRBJ1-2; TRBD1 is a possible D gene (5 bases). Trimming removed 3 bases at V and 6 bases at J, with 11 bases between. CDR3 length equals 13 residues. The germline gives CDR1 KGHSH, CDR2 LQKENI. The CDR3 spells CASSPQGDDGYTF. CDR3 sequence (DNA): TGTGCCAGCTCACCCCAGGGAGATGATGGCTACACCTTC.

V is TRBV5-1 and J is TRBJ2-7; 11 positions agree with TRBD2. Trimming cost V 6 bases and J 3 bases; bases outside gene matches: 2. The CDR3 runs to 13 residues. The germline CDR1 and CDR2 sequences are SGHRS and YFSETQ. CDR3 protein: CASTGTSGYEQYF. CDR3 sequence (DNA): TGCGCCAGCACCGGGACTAGCGGCTACGAGCAGTACTTC.

This clone was observed once. The J gene is TRBJ2-7, the V gene TRBV18; no firm D call. V lost 1 base and J lost 2, with 12 bases in between. Germline CDR1 KGHSH, CDR2 LQKENI. The CDR3 has 15 amino acids. The CDR3 nucleotides are TGTGCCAGCTCACCACAGCACCAAATGACCTACGAGCAGTACTTC. Protein: CASSPQHQMTYEQYF.

The V gene is TRBV5-8, the J gene TRBJ2-7; D remains unclear. From germline, CDR1 is SGHTS and CDR2 YDEGEE. The CDR3 loop spans 12 amino acids. The germline V and J ends were trimmed by 6 bases and 2 bases, with 9 bases remaining between them. In DNA, the CDR3 is TGTGCCAGCATGGTAGGCCCCTACGAGCAGTACTTC. Translating gives CASMVGPYEQYF.

The chain couples TRBV7-3 to TRBJ2-3; D gene ambiguous. V was pared by 3 bases and J by 1 base, with 5 bases between. The length of the CDR3 is 13 residues. Germline CDR1 reads SGHTA; CDR2 reads FQGTGA. The DNA of the CDR3 is TGTGCCAGCAGCTTCAGCGGCACAGATACGCAGTATTTT. Residues: CASSFSGTDTQYF.

The chain carries TRBV29-1 and TRBJ1-4; possible D gene TRBD1, 5 bases. Trimming removed 0 bases from V and 5 bases from J, with 13 bases in between. This CDR3 is 15 amino acids long. The V gene's germline CDR1 is SQVTM and CDR2 ANQGSEA. CDR3 in DNA: TGCAGCGTTGAAGATGGGGGACTTGGGAATGAAAAACTGTTTTTT. Translation: CSVEDGGLGNEKLFF.

The rearrangement links TRBV5-1 to TRBJ2-3; TRBD2 aligns across 9 bases. There are 16 residues in the CDR3. Germline CDR1 SGHRS, CDR2 YFSETQ. V was pared by 4 bases and J by 4 bases, with 10 bases of the junction left unmatched. DNA for the CDR3: TGCGCCAGCAGCCCCCAGGGCGGGAGGGTGGCAGATACGCAGTATTTT. Its protein is CASSPQGGRVADTQYF.

The V and J genes are TRBV10-2 and TRBJ1-1, with no clear D. The germline V and J ends were trimmed by 5 bases and 0 bases, with 10 bases remaining between them. Germline CDR1 reads WSHSY; CDR2 reads SAAADI. There are 14 residues in the CDR3. The DNA of the CDR3 is TGCGCCAGCAGTATGGTCACCCTGAACACTGAAGCTTTCTTT. Its protein product is CASSMVTLNTEAFF.

The chain has TRBV18 and TRBJ1-4, with a possible D match to TRBD1 (6 bases). The CDR3 consists of 14 residues. Germline CDR1 reads KGHSH; CDR2 reads LQKENI. V lost 6 bases and J 7 bases, leaving 15 bases between the germline ends. Here the CDR3 DNA reads TGTGCCAGCTCGAAGGGGGGGAACACTGAAAAACTGTTTTTT. It specifies CASSKGGNTEKLFF.

The chain uses TRBV19 and TRBJ2-1, with TRBD1 as a possible D gene (6 bases). Trimming pared 3 bases from V and 9 bases from J, leaving 21 bases between. The CDR3 is 16 amino acids. Per germline, CDR1 LNHDA and CDR2 SQIVND (reference sequence). The CDR3 DNA is TGTGCCAGTAGTATCCCCAGGGCACAGGGAAGGGGTGAGCAGTTCTTC. Translation: CASSIPRAQGRGEQFF.

The gene calls are TRBV11-3 and TRBJ2-2, with 9 bases fitting TRBD2. The trim removed 7 bases at V and 5 bases at J, leaving 14 bases unmatched. This CDR3 region has 17 residues. Germline V gene lookup returns CDR1 SGHNT and CDR2 YENEEA. Here the CDR3 reads CASKSGREGLMTGELFF. Written as DNA, the CDR3 is TGTGCCAGCAAAAGTGGGCGGGAGGGCCTAATGACCGGGGAGCTGTTTTTT.

This clone appeared once. This chain connects TRBV7-9 to TRBJ1-1, with D maybe TRBD1 (5 bases). Trimming took 6 bases from V and 1 from J, leaving 12 bases between them. Germline values: CDR1 SEHNR, CDR2 FQNEAQ (reference sequence). The CDR3 is made up of 14 amino acids. The chain's CDR3 is CASRLWGENTEAFF. The CDR3 bases are TGTGCCAGCAGGTTGTGGGGGGAGAACACTGAAGCTTTCTTT.

This clone was seen more than once but under ten times. The chain uses TRBV5-6 and TRBJ2-3; D not certain. This CDR3 is built from 13 residues. Trimming shortened V by 4 bases and J by 0 bases, and 6 bases separated the two germline ends. Germline values: CDR1 SGHDT, CDR2 YYEEEE. The CDR3 spells CASSQVSTDTQYF. CDR3 DNA sequence: TGTGCCAGCAGCCAAGTAAGCACAGATACGCAGTATTTT.

The chain is built from TRBV19 and TRBJ1-1, with 7 bases that match TRBD1. CDR1 is LNHDA, CDR2 SQIVND, per germline (reference sequence). The CDR3 runs 15 residues. J lost 1 base, V lost 5 bases, and 7 bases had no gene match. CDR3 protein: CASSPQGQTNTEAFF. The CDR3 DNA reads TGTGCCAGTAGTCCCCAGGGACAGACGAACACTGAAGCTTTCTTT.

The chain employs TRBV7-9 and TRBJ2-7; TRBD2 agrees at 8 bases. The CDR3 length is 14 residues. V shed 5 bases, J shed 5 bases, and the junction held 8 bases outside the gene matches. Germline-derived CDR1 and CDR2 are SEHNR and FQNEAQ (reference sequence). CDR3 protein: CASSPVAGGHEQYF. The CDR3 nucleotides are TGTGCCAGCAGCCCCGTGGCGGGAGGTCACGAGCAGTACTTC. Complete variable domain (other parts from reference TRBV7-9 and TRBJ2-7): DTGVSQNPRHKITKRGQNVTFRCDPISEHNRLYWYRQTLGQGPEFLTYFQNEAQLEKSRLLSDRFSAERPKGSFSTLEIQRTEQGDSAMYLCASSPVAGGHEQYFGPGTRLTVT.